These 24 T cell receptor beta chains originate from one sample sequenced in a study of T cells expressing NK-cell markers. Reprocessing the 5' RACE reads, TCRdb reports a single entry for every CDR3 protein and omits DNA. The table for this sample gives some 140,000 distinct CDR3 sequences. The specimen sequenced was blood T cells: a sorted CD56 or NKG2C T cell subset, CD4+ or CD8+ T cells, or bulk PBMC T cells (not recorded which). These receptor sequences come from a woman aged 45-60 years in good health.

The chain couples TRBV7-9 to TRBJ2-1. The CDR3 loop spans 16 amino acids. Germline CDR1 SEHNR, CDR2 FQNEAQ (reference sequence). The CDR3 is CASSLEMASSYNEQFF.

The rearrangement uses TRBV13 and TRBJ2-7. Germline V lookup: CDR1 PRHDT, CDR2 FYEKMQ (reference sequence). The CDR3 totals 15 residues. CDR3 protein: CASSLGPIWVNEQYF.

V and J are TRBV12-3 or TRBV12-4 and TRBJ2-3; TCRdb's D gene call, TRBD2, goes unchecked for lack of DNA. This CDR3 region has 16 residues. CDR3 sequence reads: CASSPGGSPSTDTQYF.

This rearrangement joins TRBV4-1 to TRBJ2-1; TCRdb returns TRBD2, unconfirmable since there is no DNA. Germline V gene data show CDR1 as MGHRA and CDR2 as YSYEKL. This CDR3 region has 15 residues. This chain's CDR3 is CASSQDRGGSLEQFF.

V gene TRBV25-1 combines with J gene TRBJ1-2; without DNA, the TCRdb call of TRBD1 cannot be checked. CDR3 length equals 13 residues. In germline, CDR1 is MGHDK, CDR2 SYGVNS. CDR3 amino acids: CASQGGNYYGYTF.

The rearrangement joins TRBV2 to TRBJ2-5; TCRdb outputs TRBD2, but without DNA this stays unchecked. The CDR3 has 16 amino acids. Germline V gene data show CDR1 as SNHLY and CDR2 as FYNNEI. The CDR3 spells CASSASGTPGVETQYF.

The chain has TRBV7-9 and TRBJ2-7; TCRdb gives TRBD1 as the D gene, but with no DNA this cannot be confirmed. The CDR3 is made up of 15 amino acids. The germline V gene has CDR1 SEHNR and CDR2 FQNEAQ (reference sequence). The CDR3 is CASRSGQSPPYEQYF.

V gene TRBV6-4 combines with J gene TRBJ2-3; as DNA is missing, the TRBD2 call by TCRdb cannot be tested. The V gene's germline CDR1 is MRHNA and CDR2 SNTAGT. The length of the CDR3 is 14 residues. The chain's CDR3 is CASSGGRDTDTQYF.

The chain carries TRBV7-2 and TRBJ1-2; TCRdb designates TRBD1, a call that cannot be tested without DNA. The CDR3 runs 15 residues. CDR1 is SGHTA, CDR2 FQGNSA, per germline. The chain's CDR3 is CASSPGGTYVYGYTF. Full variable domain (missing parts from reference TRBV7-2 and TRBJ1-2): GAGVSQSPSNKVTEKGKDVELRCDPISGHTALYWYRQSLGQGLEFLIYFQGNSAPDKSGLPSDRFSAERTGGSVSTLTIQRTQQEDSAVYLCASSPGGTYVYGYTFGSGTRLTVV.

The chain combines TRBV7-2 with TRBJ1-5; TCRdb's D gene call, TRBD1, goes unchecked for lack of DNA. The CDR3 has 13 amino acids. CDR1 is SGHTA, CDR2 FQGNSA, per germline. CDR3 residues: CASSQLTGVPQHF.

The CDR3 protein is CAWSEVGSSSGANVLTF. This chain connects TRBV30 to TRBJ2-6. CDR3 length: 17 amino acids. The germline gives CDR1 GTSNPN, CDR2 SVGIG (reference sequence).

The chain uses TRBV5-6 and TRBJ2-2; TCRdb's D call of TRBD2 is untestable without DNA. Germline CDR1 is SGHDT and CDR2 is YYEEEE. The CDR3 is 15 residues long. CDR3 residues: CASIRLAGRTGELFF.

The chain carries TRBV29-1 and TRBJ2-1; TCRdb gives TRBD2 as the D gene, but with no DNA this cannot be confirmed. The germline V gene encodes CDR1 SQVTM and CDR2 ANQGSEA. This CDR3 spans 15 amino acids. CDR3 region: CSVEDGTSRYNEQFF.

This chain joins TRBV11-2 and TRBJ1-4; TCRdb selects TRBD1, and the lack of DNA leaves this call unchecked. The CDR3 runs to 15 residues. Per germline, CDR1 SGHAT and CDR2 FQNNGV. CDR3 residues: CASSLDRVANEKLFF.

The chain is built from TRBV20-1 and TRBJ2-1; the D call of TRBD1 rests on TCRdb alone, since no DNA is present to check it. Germline V gene data show CDR1 as DFQATT and CDR2 as SNEGSKA (reference sequence). There are 16 residues in the CDR3. The CDR3 here is CSARDPLVGEVNEQFF.

The J gene is TRBJ1-2, the V gene TRBV11-3; the D call of TRBD1 rests on TCRdb alone, since no DNA is present to check it. CDR1 is SGHNT and CDR2 is YENEEA in the germline V gene. CDR3 length: 14 residues. CDR3 loop: CASSSDREDYGYTF.

The chain carries TRBV7-9 and TRBJ1-2; TCRdb reports TRBD1, a call that lacks DNA to check it against. CDR1 is SEHNR, CDR2 FQNEAQ, per germline (reference sequence). This CDR3 is 15 amino acids long. The CDR3 spells CASSLGGAVNYGYTF.

The genes are TRBV2 and TRBJ2-1; TCRdb names TRBD2, which stays unverified in the absence of DNA. From germline, CDR1 is SNHLY and CDR2 FYNNEI. The CDR3 totals 13 residues. The CDR3 sequence is CASEGGGYNEQFF.

The chain has TRBV3-1 and TRBJ2-5. The CDR3 is 15 residues long. The germline gives CDR1 LGHDT, CDR2 YNNKEL (reference sequence). The CDR3 loop reads CASSQDSSTQETQYF.

This sequence joins TRBV2 and TRBJ2-7; TCRdb calls TRBD2, which cannot be checked without DNA. The CDR3 spans 16 residues. Germline assignment: CDR1 SNHLY and CDR2 FYNNEI. The CDR3 reads CASSVQALIFSYEQYF. Full variable domain (outside the CDR3, taken from reference TRBV2 and TRBJ2-7): EPEVTQTPSHQVTQMGQEVILRCVPISNHLYFYWYRQILGQKVEFLVSFYNNEISEKSEIFDDQFSVERPDGSNFTLKIRSTKLEDSAMYFCASSVQALIFSYEQYFGPGTRLTVT.

V and J are TRBV6-1 and TRBJ1-2. The CDR3 extends over 12 amino acids. Germline V gene data show CDR1 as MNHNS and CDR2 as SASEGT. CDR3 in amino acids: CASLASNYGYTF.

CDR3 amino acids: CASSELRAGGETQYF. The V gene is TRBV25-1, the J gene TRBJ2-5; checking the TCRdb D call of TRBD1 is not possible without DNA. This CDR3 has 15 amino acids. Germline-derived CDR1 and CDR2 are MGHDK and SYGVNS. The whole variable domain, remainder taken from reference TRBV25-1 and TRBJ2-5, is EADIYQTPRYLVIGTGKKITLECSQTMGHDKMYWYQQDPGMELHLIHYSYGVNSTEKGDLSSESTVSRIRTEHFPLTLESARPSHTSQYLCASSELRAGGETQYFGPGTRLLVL.

The chain couples TRBV15 to TRBJ1-5; TCRdb's D gene call, TRBD1, goes unchecked for lack of DNA. This CDR3 has 16 residues. Germline values: CDR1 LNHNV, CDR2 YYDKDF (reference sequence). CDR3 sequence: CATSGSGGLTGQPQHF.

The rearrangement links TRBV3-1 to TRBJ1-1. Germline CDR1 and CDR2: LGHDT and YNNKEL (reference sequence). This CDR3 has 15 residues. The CDR3 is CASSPGEFGSTEAFF.